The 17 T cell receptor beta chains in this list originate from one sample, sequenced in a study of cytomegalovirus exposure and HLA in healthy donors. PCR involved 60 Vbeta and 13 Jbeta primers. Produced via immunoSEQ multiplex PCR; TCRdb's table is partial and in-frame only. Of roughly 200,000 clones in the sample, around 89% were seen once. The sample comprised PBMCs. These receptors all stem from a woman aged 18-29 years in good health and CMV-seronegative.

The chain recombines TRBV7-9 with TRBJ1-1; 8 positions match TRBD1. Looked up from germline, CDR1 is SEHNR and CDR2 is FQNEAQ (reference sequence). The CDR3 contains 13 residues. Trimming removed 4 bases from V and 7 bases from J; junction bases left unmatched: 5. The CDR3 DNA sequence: TGTGCCAGCAGCTCGGACAGGGACCTTGAAGCTTTCTTT. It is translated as CASSSDRDLEAFF. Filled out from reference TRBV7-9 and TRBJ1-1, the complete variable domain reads DTGVSQNPRHKITKRGQNVTFRCDPISEHNRLYWYRQTLGQGPEFLTYFQNEAQLEKSRLLSDRFSAERPKGSFSTLEIQRTEQGDSAMYLCASSSDRDLEAFFGQGTRLTVV.

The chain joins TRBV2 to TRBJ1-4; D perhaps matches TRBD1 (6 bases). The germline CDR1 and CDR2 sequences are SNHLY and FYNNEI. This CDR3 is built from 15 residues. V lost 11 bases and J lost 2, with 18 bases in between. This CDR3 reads CAVAQHTGTNEKLFF. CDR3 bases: TGTGCCGTAGCCCAACACACAGGGACTAATGAAAAACTGTTTTTT.

Written as DNA, the CDR3 is TGTGCCAGCAGCCGAAGGGGCAGGGACACTGAAGCTTTCTTT. Protein sequence: CASSRRGRDTEAFF. This sequence joins TRBV11-2 and TRBJ1-1; tentative D call: TRBD1 (5 bases). CDR1 is SGHAT and CDR2 is FQNNGV in the germline V gene. The CDR3 is 14 amino acids. V lost 5 bases and J 3 bases, leaving 13 bases between the germline ends.

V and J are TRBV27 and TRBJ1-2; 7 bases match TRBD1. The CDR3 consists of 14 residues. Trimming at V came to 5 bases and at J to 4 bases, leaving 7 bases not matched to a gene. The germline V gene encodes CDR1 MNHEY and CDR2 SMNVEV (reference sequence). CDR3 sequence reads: CASSETGEPYGYTF. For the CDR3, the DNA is TGTGCCAGCAGTGAAACAGGGGAACCCTATGGCTACACCTTC.

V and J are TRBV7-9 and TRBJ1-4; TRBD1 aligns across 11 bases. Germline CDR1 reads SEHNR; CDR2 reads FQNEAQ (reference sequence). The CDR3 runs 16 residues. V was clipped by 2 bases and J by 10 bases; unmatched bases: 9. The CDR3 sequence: CASSLPRTGGIGKLFF. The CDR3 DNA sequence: TGTGCCAGCAGCTTACCCAGGACAGGGGGCATCGGAAAACTGTTTTTT.

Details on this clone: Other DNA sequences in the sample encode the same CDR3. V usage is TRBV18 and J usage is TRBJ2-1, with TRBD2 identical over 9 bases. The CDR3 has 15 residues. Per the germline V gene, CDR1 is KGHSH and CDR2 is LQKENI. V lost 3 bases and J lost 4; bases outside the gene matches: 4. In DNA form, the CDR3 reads TGTGCCAGCTCACCGGGACTAGCAGATTACAATGAGCAGTTCTTC. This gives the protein CASSPGLADYNEQFF.

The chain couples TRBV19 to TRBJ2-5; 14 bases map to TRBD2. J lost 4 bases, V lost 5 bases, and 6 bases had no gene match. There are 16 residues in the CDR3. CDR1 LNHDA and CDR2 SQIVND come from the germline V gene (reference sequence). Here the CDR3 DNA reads TGTGCCAGTAGTGAGGGGACTAGCGGGAGCGGAGAGACCCAGTACTTC. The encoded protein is CASSEGTSGSGETQYF.

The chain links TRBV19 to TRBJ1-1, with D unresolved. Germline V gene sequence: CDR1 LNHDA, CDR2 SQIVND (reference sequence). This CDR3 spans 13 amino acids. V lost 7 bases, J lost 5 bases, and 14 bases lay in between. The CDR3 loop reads CASTWGGKTEAFF. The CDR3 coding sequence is TGTGCCAGTACCTGGGGAGGGAAGACTGAAGCTTTCTTT. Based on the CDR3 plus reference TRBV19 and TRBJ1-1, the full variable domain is DGGITQSPKYLFRKEGQNVTLSCEQNLNHDAMYWYRQDPGQGLRLIYYSQIVNDFQKGDIAEGYSVSREKKESFPLTVTSAQKNPTAFYLCASTWGGKTEAFFGQGTRLTVV.

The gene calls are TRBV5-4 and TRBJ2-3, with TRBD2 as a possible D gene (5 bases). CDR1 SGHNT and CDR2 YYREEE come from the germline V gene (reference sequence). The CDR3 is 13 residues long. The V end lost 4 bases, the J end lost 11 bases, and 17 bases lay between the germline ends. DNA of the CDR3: TGTGCCAGCAGCGTTGGAACTACTAGTTTGCAGTATTTT. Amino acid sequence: CASSVGTTSLQYF.

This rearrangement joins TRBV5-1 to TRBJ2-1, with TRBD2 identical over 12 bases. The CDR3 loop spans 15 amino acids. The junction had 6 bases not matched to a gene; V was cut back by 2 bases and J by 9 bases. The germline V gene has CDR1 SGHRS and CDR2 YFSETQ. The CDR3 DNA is TGCGCCAGCAGCTTTCTAGCGGGGGGGCCCGGTGAGCAGTTCTTC. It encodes CASSFLAGGPGEQFF.

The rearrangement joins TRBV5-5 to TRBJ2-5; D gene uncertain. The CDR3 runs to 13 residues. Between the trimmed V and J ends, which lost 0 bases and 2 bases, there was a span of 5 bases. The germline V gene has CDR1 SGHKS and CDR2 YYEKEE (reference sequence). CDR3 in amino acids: CASSLARQETQYF. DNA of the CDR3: TGTGCCAGCAGCTTGGCCCGGCAAGAGACCCAGTACTTC.

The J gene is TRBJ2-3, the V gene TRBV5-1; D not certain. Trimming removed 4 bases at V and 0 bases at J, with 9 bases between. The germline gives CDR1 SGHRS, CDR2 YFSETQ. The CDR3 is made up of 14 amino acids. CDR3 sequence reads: CASSLSGSTDTQYF. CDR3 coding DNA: TGCGCCAGCAGCCTTTCCGGTAGCACAGATACGCAGTATTTT.

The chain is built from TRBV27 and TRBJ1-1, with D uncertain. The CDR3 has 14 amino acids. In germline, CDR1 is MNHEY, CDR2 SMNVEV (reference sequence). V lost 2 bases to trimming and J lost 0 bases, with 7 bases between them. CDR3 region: CASSLGQVNTEAFF. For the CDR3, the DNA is TGTGCCAGCAGTTTAGGGCAGGTGAACACTGAAGCTTTCTTT.

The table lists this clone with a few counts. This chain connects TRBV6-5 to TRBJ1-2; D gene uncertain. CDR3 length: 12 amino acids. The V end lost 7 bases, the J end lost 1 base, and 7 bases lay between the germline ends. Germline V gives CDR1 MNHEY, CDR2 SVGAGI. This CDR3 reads CASKQNNYGYTF. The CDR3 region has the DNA TGTGCCAGCAAACAGAATAACTATGGCTACACCTTC.

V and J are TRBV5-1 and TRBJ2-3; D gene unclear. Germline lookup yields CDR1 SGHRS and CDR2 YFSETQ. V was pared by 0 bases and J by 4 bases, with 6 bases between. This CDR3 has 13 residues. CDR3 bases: TGCGCCAGCAGCTTGGAGCTAGCAGATACGCAGTATTTT. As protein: CASSLELADTQYF.

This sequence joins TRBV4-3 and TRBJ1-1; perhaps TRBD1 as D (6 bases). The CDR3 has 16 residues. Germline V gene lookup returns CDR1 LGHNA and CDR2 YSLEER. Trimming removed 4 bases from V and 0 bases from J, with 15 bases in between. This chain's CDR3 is CASSPKQGTMNTEAFF. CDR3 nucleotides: TGCGCCAGCAGCCCCAAACAGGGAACGATGAACACTGAAGCTTTCTTT.

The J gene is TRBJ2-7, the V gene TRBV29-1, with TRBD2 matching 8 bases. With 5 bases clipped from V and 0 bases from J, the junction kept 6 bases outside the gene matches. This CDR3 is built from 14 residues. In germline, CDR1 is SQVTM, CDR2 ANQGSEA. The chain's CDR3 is CSVSGGESSYEQYF. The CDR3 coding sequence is TGCAGCGTTAGCGGGGGCGAGAGCTCCTACGAGCAGTACTTC.